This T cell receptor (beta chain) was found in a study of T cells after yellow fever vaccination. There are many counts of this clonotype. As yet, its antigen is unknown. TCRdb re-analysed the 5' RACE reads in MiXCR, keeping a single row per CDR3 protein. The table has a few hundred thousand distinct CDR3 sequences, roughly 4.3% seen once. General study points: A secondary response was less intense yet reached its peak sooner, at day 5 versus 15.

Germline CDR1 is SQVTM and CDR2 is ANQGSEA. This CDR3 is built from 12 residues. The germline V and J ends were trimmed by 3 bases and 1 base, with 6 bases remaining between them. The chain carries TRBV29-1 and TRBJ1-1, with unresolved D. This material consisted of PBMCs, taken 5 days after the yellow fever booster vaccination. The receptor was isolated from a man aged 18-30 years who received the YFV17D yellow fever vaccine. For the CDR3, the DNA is TGCAGCGTTGACAGCCAGAACACTGAAGCTTTCTTT. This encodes CSVDSQNTEAFF.